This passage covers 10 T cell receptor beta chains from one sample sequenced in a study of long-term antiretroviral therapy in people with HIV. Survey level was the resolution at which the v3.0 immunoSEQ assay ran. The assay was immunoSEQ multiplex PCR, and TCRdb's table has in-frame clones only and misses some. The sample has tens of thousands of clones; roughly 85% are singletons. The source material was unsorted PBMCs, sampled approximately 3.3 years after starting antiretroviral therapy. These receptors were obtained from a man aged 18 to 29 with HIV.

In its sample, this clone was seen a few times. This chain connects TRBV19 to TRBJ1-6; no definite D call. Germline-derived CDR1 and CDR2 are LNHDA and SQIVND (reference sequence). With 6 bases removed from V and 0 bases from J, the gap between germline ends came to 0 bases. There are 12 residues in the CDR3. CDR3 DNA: TGTGCCAGTAGCTCCTATAATTCACCCCTCCACTTT. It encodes CASSSYNSPLHF.

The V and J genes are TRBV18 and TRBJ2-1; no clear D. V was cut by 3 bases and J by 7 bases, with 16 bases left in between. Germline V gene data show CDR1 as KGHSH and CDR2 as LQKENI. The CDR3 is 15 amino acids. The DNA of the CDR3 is TGTGCCAGCTCACCCGTAGGCGGAGTAGTAAATGAGCAGTTCTTC. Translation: CASSPVGGVVNEQFF.

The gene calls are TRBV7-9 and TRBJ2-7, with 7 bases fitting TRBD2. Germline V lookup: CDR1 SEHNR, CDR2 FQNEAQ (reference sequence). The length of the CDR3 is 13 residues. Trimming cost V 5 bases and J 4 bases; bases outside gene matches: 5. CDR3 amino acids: CASSLVGGYEQYF. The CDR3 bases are TGTGCCAGCAGCCTCGTCGGGGGGTACGAGCAGTACTTC.

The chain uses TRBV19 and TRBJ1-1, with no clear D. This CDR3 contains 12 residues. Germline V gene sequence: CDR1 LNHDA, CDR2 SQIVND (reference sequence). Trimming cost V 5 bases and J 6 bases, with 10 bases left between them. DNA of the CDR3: TGTGCCAGTAGTCCGGGTTTCGCTGAAGCTTTCTTT. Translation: CASSPGFAEAFF.

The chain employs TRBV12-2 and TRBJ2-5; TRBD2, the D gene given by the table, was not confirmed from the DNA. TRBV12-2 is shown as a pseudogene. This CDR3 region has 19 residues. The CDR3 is CASRLESERGVPLWETQYF. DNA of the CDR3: TGTGCAAGTCGCTTAGAATCTGAGCGGGGGGTACCCTTATGGGAGACCCAGTACTTC.

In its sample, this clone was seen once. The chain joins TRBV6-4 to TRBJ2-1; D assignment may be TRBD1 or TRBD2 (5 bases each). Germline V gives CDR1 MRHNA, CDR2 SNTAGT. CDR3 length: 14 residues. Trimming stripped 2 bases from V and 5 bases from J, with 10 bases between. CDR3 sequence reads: CASSDGTEHNEQFF. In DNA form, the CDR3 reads TGTGCCAGCAGTGACGGGACGGAACACAATGAGCAGTTCTTC.

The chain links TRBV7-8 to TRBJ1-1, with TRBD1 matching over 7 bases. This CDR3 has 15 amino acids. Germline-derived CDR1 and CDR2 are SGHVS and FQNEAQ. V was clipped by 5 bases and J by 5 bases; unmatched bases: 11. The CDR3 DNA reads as TGTGCCAGCAGCCCAACGGGACAGCCAGGGACTGAAGCTTTCTTT. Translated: CASSPTGQPGTEAFF.

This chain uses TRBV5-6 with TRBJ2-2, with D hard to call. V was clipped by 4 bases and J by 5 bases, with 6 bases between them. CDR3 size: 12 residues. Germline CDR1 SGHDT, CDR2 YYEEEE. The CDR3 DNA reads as TGTGCCAGCAGCCCCCGAACCGGGGAGCTGTTTTTT. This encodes CASSPRTGELFF.

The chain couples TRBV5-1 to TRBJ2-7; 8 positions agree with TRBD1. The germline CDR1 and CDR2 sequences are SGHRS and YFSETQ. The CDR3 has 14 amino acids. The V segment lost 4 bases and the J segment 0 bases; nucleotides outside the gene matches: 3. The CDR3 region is CASSTGTGSYEQYF. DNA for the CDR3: TGCGCCAGCAGCACGGGGACAGGCTCCTACGAGCAGTACTTC.

The CDR3 protein is CASSQARGELFF. CDR3 sequence (DNA): TGCGCCAGCAGCCAAGCTAGGGGGGAGCTGTTTTTT. The chain couples TRBV4-1 to TRBJ2-2, with no clear D. Germline CDR1 and CDR2: MGHRA and YSYEKL. The CDR3 is 12 residues long. V was trimmed by 1 base and J by 8 bases, leaving 5 bases between them.